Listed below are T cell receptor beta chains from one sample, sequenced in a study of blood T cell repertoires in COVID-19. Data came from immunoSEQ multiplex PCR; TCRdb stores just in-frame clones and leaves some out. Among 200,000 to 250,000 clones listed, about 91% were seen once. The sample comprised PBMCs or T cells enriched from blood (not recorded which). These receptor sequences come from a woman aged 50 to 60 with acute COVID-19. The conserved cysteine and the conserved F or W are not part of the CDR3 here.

CDR3: ASSTMPGQGLQPQH; J: TRBJ1-5; V: TRBV19
CDR3: ASKMTGLREQY; J: TRBJ2-7; V: TRBV19
CDR3: ASSPNTGSTDTQY; J: TRBJ2-3; V: TRBV7-3
CDR3: ASSLARPSTGNTIY; J: TRBJ1-3; V: TRBV7-2
CDR3: ASSVIGDRNQPQH; J: TRBJ1-5; V: TRBV27
CDR3: ASSTGTSGSVNEQF; J: TRBJ2-1; V: TRBV7-7
CDR3: ASSPPVSSGRSGELF; J: TRBJ2-2; V: TRBV3-1/TRBV3-2
CDR3: ASRLAGGSNEQF; J: TRBJ2-1; V: TRBV10-2
CDR3: ASSGWTGVTGELF; J: TRBJ2-2; V: TRBV5-1
CDR3: ASSQQGGQY; J: TRBJ2-7; V: TRBV3-1/TRBV3-2
CDR3: ASSIDMTGELF; J: TRBJ2-2; V: TRBV7-3
CDR3: ASSPPPGTGTYNEQF; J: TRBJ2-1; V: TRBV18
CDR3: ASSTWLAGHGYT; J: TRBJ1-2; V: TRBV5-1
CDR3: ASSLRDSSYNEQF; J: TRBJ2-1; V: TRBV28
CDR3: ASSSQGSTEAF; J: TRBJ1-1; V: TRBV11-2
CDR3: ASSRGGAMTNEKLF; J: TRBJ1-4; V: TRBV28
CDR3: ASSFLTSGSYEQY; J: TRBJ2-7; V: TRBV5-1
CDR3: ATSESTPRGTDTQY; J: TRBJ2-3; V: TRBV24-1
CDR3: ASSRSGRGETQY; J: TRBJ2-5; V: TRBV7-3
CDR3: ASSLAGGNEQY; J: TRBJ2-7; V: TRBV6-2/TRBV6-3
CDR3: ASSEATGVKYEQY; J: TRBJ2-7; V: TRBV6-1
CDR3: AISESQGLGNQPQH; J: TRBJ1-5; V: TRBV10-3
CDR3: ASSSGTSGNTDTQY; J: TRBJ2-3; V: TRBV13
CDR3: ASRGGYEQY; J: TRBJ2-7; V: TRBV28
CDR3: ASSLFGPGQGWSDTQY; J: TRBJ2-3; V: TRBV11-2
CDR3: ASSFDRGPGNEQF; J: TRBJ2-1; V: TRBV5-1
CDR3: ASSLDLGARGLYEQY; J: TRBJ2-7; V: TRBV11-2
CDR3: ASRGEGTGRPEAF; J: TRBJ1-1; V: TRBV28
CDR3: ASRDAGTGEKQY; J: TRBJ2-7; V: TRBV19
CDR3: ASSSRLSLYEQY; J: TRBJ2-7; V: TRBV7-8
CDR3: ASSLGRNIQY; J: TRBJ2-4; V: TRBV5-8
CDR3: ASTTGTVYNSPLH; J: TRBJ1-6; V: TRBV6-5
CDR3: ASSPLAGSYEQY; J: TRBJ2-7; V: TRBV5-5
CDR3: ATSRLAAPYEQY; J: TRBJ2-7; V: TRBV15
CDR3: ASSQAGSSYEQY; J: TRBJ2-7; V: TRBV3-1/TRBV3-2
CDR3: ASSSRGMTDTQY; J: TRBJ2-3; V: TRBV7-9
CDR3: ASSLSPGPPTEKLF; J: TRBJ1-4; V: TRBV28
CDR3: ASSFLGGGTNEQF; J: TRBJ2-1; V: TRBV7-2
CDR3: ASSAASHEQF; J: TRBJ2-1; V: TRBV5-1
CDR3: SGRDRSYEQY; J: TRBJ2-7; V: TRBV29-1
CDR3: ASREVSSTDTQY; J: TRBJ2-3; V: TRBV6-5
CDR3: AISTSGIIQPQH; J: TRBJ1-5; V: TRBV10-3
CDR3: ASSFETEVDTQY; J: TRBJ2-3; V: TRBV7-2
CDR3: ASSLTVNQPQH; J: TRBJ1-5; V: TRBV2
CDR3: ASSLSAGYEQY; J: TRBJ2-7; V: TRBV27
CDR3: ASSQGPYGYT; J: TRBJ1-2; V: TRBV6-5
CDR3: ASRSGGSSYEQY; J: TRBJ2-7; V: TRBV28
CDR3: ASSYGAGVTTDTQY; J: TRBJ2-3; V: TRBV28
CDR3: ASSETGTGSYEQY; J: TRBJ2-7; V: TRBV28
CDR3: ASSHPRKGPLRNNEQF; J: TRBJ2-1; V: TRBV4-1
CDR3: ASSLLRTGQRAWETQY; J: TRBJ2-5; V: TRBV13
CDR3: ASSPSSAGVSSEQY; J: TRBJ2-7; V: TRBV18
CDR3: ASSQTAGVGYNEQF; J: TRBJ2-1; V: TRBV4-2
CDR3: ASSLGAAQETQY; J: TRBJ2-5; V: TRBV7-6